The next 9 T cell receptor beta chains were all read from a single sample in a study of blood T cell repertoires in COVID-19 (dated by TCRdb to 2020 to 2022). Libraries came from the immunoSEQ multiplex PCR assay. TCRdb took this table from immuneACCESS and kept in-frame rearrangements with V and J called. Such tables lack part of the clones; where checked against another copy, unresolved V genes explain under half of the gap, and the rest is unexplained. The sample table lists some 330,000 clones, 85% to 90% of them with a count of one. The ten most abundant clones make up 3.5% to 4.5% of the sample. Material: PBMCs or T cells enriched from blood (not recorded which). The receptors shown here come from a young man who had recovered from COVID-19.

The genes are TRBV15 and TRBJ1-4; 9 positions agree with TRBD1. The V segment lost 5 bases and the J segment 4 bases; nucleotides outside the gene matches: 5. Germline V lookup: CDR1 LNHNV, CDR2 YYDKDF (reference sequence). This CDR3 comprises 15 residues. The CDR3 loop reads CATSWTGANNEKLFF. In DNA, the CDR3 is TGTGCCACCAGCTGGACAGGGGCGAATAATGAAAAACTGTTTTTT.

CDR3 sequence: CASSPPGGYEQYF. The CDR3 DNA reads as TGTGCCAGCAGCCCTCCCGGGGGATACGAGCAGTACTTC. The chain is built from TRBV11-3 and TRBJ2-7; tentative D call: TRBD2 (6 bases). Trimming stripped 5 bases from V and 4 bases from J, with 12 bases between. Germline CDR1 and CDR2: SGHNT and YENEEA. The CDR3 length is 13 residues.

As DNA, the CDR3 is TGTGCCAGCAGATCAGGGGTGACAGCAACTAATGAAAAACTGTTTTTT. Its protein product is CASRSGVTATNEKLFF. V gene TRBV7-9 combines with J gene TRBJ1-4; D perhaps matches TRBD1 (6 bases). V was trimmed by 6 bases and J by 0 bases, leaving 14 bases between them. Germline CDR1 reads SEHNR; CDR2 reads FQNEAQ (reference sequence). This CDR3 spans 16 amino acids.

Written as DNA, the CDR3 is TGCAGTGCTAGCTCACGCGATGAGCAGTTCTTC. Protein sequence: CSASSRDEQFF. The chain uses TRBV20-1 and TRBJ2-1, with D uncertain. The CDR3 is made up of 11 amino acids. Trimming shortened V by 3 bases and J by 8 bases, and 8 bases separated the two germline ends. CDR1 and CDR2 from the germline V gene are DFQATT and SNEGSKA (reference sequence).

V and J are TRBV6-2 or TRBV6-3 and TRBJ2-5; possible D gene TRBD2, 7 bases. The CDR3 consists of 14 residues. Germline values: CDR1 MNHEY, CDR2 SVGEGT. Trimming removed 3 bases at V and 5 bases at J, with 13 bases between. The chain's CDR3 is CASSYEGGPETQYF. The CDR3 nucleotides are TGTGCCAGCAGTTATGAGGGGGGGCCGGAGACCCAGTACTTC.

This CDR3 is CASSHLGQQKLFF. DNA of the CDR3: TGTGCCAGCAGCCACCTCGGACAGCAAAAACTGTTTTTT. This rearrangement joins TRBV3-1 (or the pseudogene TRBV3-2) to TRBJ1-4, with D perhaps matching TRBD1 (6 bases). The V gene lost 3 bases and the J gene lost 9 bases, with 11 bases spanning the gap. Germline V gene sequence: CDR1 LGHDT, CDR2 YNNKEL (reference sequence). The CDR3 is 13 residues long.

J is TRBJ1-5 and V is TRBV11-2; 8 bases align to TRBD1. Germline assignment: CDR1 SGHAT and CDR2 FQNNGV. The CDR3 loop spans 15 amino acids. With 1 base clipped from V and 6 bases from J, the junction kept 5 bases outside the gene matches. CDR3 in DNA: TGTGCCAGCAGCTTAGGGACAGGGCCGCGTCAGCCCCAGCATTTT. This gives the protein CASSLGTGPRQPQHF.

The chain links TRBV7-9 to TRBJ2-7; TRBD1 matches 8 bases. Unmatched junction bases numbered 9, after V lost 5 bases and J lost 3 bases. Germline CDR1 and CDR2: SEHNR and FQNEAQ (reference sequence). This CDR3 comprises 15 residues. The CDR3 here is CASSPGTGPYYEQYF. The CDR3, as DNA: TGTGCCAGCAGCCCGGGGACAGGCCCTTACTACGAGCAGTACTTC.

The J gene is TRBJ2-1, the V gene TRBV7-2, with TRBD2 matching 10 bases. The CDR3 loop spans 16 amino acids. CDR1 and CDR2 from the germline V gene are SGHTA and FQGNSA. V lost 5 bases, J lost 2 bases, and 6 bases stayed unmatched. The CDR3 bases are TGTGCCAGCAGCGGGGGACTAGCGTCAACCTACAATGAGCAGTTCTTC. It encodes CASSGGLASTYNEQFF.